The 24 T cell receptor beta chains in this list originate from one sample, sequenced in a study of CD8 T cells in Susac syndrome. It was with random hexamers that 0.5 to 1 ug RNA was reverse transcribed. TCRdb reanalysed the immunoSEQ multiplex PCR reads using MiXCR and keeps one entry per CDR3 protein. The table lists 300,000 or so distinct CDR3 sequences, about 90% of them singletons. The sample was CD4+ T cells from PBMCs. These receptors were obtained from a human donor with multiple sclerosis.

The V call is TRBV27, the J call TRBJ1-2; D not certain. From germline, CDR1 is MNHEY and CDR2 SMNVEV (reference sequence). V was clipped by 6 bases and J by 2 bases, with 16 bases between them. The CDR3 totals 15 residues. DNA of the CDR3: TGTGCCAGCAGCCTCCGGGCCCTTCCAAACTATGGCTACACCTTC. It is translated as CASSLRALPNYGYTF.

The rearrangement uses TRBV9 and TRBJ1-4; TRBD1 aligns across 7 bases. V gave up 0 bases and J gave up 2 bases; unmatched junction bases: 4. The CDR3 is made up of 16 amino acids. Germline V gives CDR1 SGDLS, CDR2 YYNGEE. This chain's CDR3 is CASSVGRTGTNEKLFF. The CDR3 nucleotides read TGTGCCAGCAGCGTAGGTCGGACAGGCACTAATGAAAAACTGTTTTTT.

V usage is TRBV7-2 and J usage is TRBJ2-1; 10 bases are a match to TRBD2. The CDR3 sequence is 15 residues long. Germline values: CDR1 SGHTA, CDR2 FQGNSA. Trimming at V came to 6 bases and at J to 3 bases, leaving 5 bases not matched to a gene. The CDR3 DNA reads as TGTGCCAGCAGTCGGACTAGCGGCCTCTACAATGAGCAGTTCTTC. This sequence encodes CASSRTSGLYNEQFF.

This chain links TRBV20-1 with TRBJ2-5; D remains ambiguous. Germline CDR1 DFQATT, CDR2 SNEGSKA (reference sequence). The V gene lost 6 bases and the J gene lost 4 bases, with 9 bases spanning the gap. The CDR3 consists of 11 residues. CDR3 sequence reads: CSAPFGETQYF. Here the CDR3 DNA reads TGCAGTGCCCCATTCGGAGAGACCCAGTACTTC.

CDR3 residues: CASSSKRDKLFF. CDR3 in DNA: TGTGCCAGCAGCTCAAAGAGGGACAAACTGTTTTTT. The J gene is TRBJ1-4, the V gene TRBV7-9; TRBD1 might be the D (5 bases). CDR3 length: 12 amino acids. Per germline, CDR1 SEHNR and CDR2 FQNEAQ (reference sequence). V was clipped by 4 bases and J by 11 bases, with 11 bases between them. The full variable domain, rest sourced from reference TRBV7-9 and TRBJ1-4, is DTGVSQNPRHKITKRGQNVTFRCDPISEHNRLYWYRQTLGQGPEFLTYFQNEAQLEKSRLLSDRFSAERPKGSFSTLEIQRTEQGDSAMYLCASSSKRDKLFFGSGTQLSVL.

This clonotype was seen just once. The rearrangement uses TRBV6-5 and TRBJ2-7, with D tentatively TRBD1 or TRBD2 (5 bases each). The CDR3 extends over 14 amino acids. Germline CDR1 reads MNHEY; CDR2 reads SVGAGI. V was pared by 2 bases and J by 7 bases, with 15 bases between. CDR3 nucleotides: TGTGCCAGCAGTTACGTGGGACCCGCAAGTGAGCAGTACTTC. This translates into CASSYVGPASEQYF.

This sequence joins TRBV10-2 and TRBJ2-7, with TRBD1 identical over 8 bases. CDR1 and CDR2 (germline): WSHSY, SAAADI. CDR3 size: 15 residues. J gave up 2 bases and V 6 bases, and 9 bases lay outside the gene matches. This CDR3 reads CASRESGTGTYEQYF. DNA for the CDR3: TGCGCCAGCAGGGAATCCGGGACAGGCACCTACGAGCAGTACTTC.

This clonotype showed up just once. V is TRBV7-2 and J is TRBJ2-7; no clear D gene. CDR3 length equals 14 residues. V shed 2 bases and J shed 4 bases, with 12 bases lying between them. CDR1 and CDR2 (germline): SGHTA, FQGNSA. CDR3 DNA sequence: TGTGCCAGCAGCTTAAGCCCGAGGCAGTACGAGCAGTACTTC. Protein sequence: CASSLSPRQYEQYF.

The chain recombines TRBV29-1 with TRBJ1-2; TRBD1 agrees at 12 bases. The CDR3 consists of 13 residues. Germline V gene data show CDR1 as SQVTM and CDR2 as ANQGSEA. Losses at the gene ends were 4 bases for V and 7 bases for J; bases not matched to a gene: 4. The CDR3 DNA follows: TGCAGCGTTGTAGGGACAGGGGGCTTTGGCTACACCTTC. Its translation is CSVVGTGGFGYTF.

The chain uses TRBV6-6 and TRBJ2-4, with D hard to call. With 0 bases removed from V and 6 bases from J, the gap between germline ends came to 9 bases. The germline V gene encodes CDR1 MNHNY and CDR2 SVGAGI (reference sequence). The CDR3 is 14 amino acids. CDR3 sequence reads: CASSYSDRRNIQYF. As DNA, the CDR3 is TGTGCCAGCAGTTACTCGGACCGCCGAAACATTCAGTACTTC.

The chain combines TRBV7-3 with TRBJ2-1; 9 bases are shared with TRBD1. CDR1 is SGHTA and CDR2 is FQGTGA in the germline V gene. The CDR3 loop spans 17 amino acids. The junction had 14 bases not matched to a gene; V was cut back by 3 bases and J by 8 bases. CDR3 amino acids: CASSLSPLGTGMHEQFF. CDR3 DNA: TGTGCCAGCAGCTTGAGTCCTCTGGGGACAGGGATGCATGAGCAGTTCTTC.

V is TRBV12-3 or TRBV12-4 and J is TRBJ1-1, with a tentative D call TRBD1 (6 bases). This CDR3 has 15 amino acids. V was clipped by 5 bases and J by 6 bases, with 19 bases between them. The CDR3 sequence is CASSTPSRRGAEAFF. CDR3 coding DNA: TGTGCCAGCAGTACCCCCTCGCGCAGGGGAGCTGAAGCTTTCTTT.

The chain uses TRBV12-3 or TRBV12-4 and TRBJ2-4; D uncertain. The CDR3 is 12 residues long. Deletions cut 3 bases from V and 1 base from J, with 1 base between. In DNA form, the CDR3 reads TGTGCCAGCAGTTTCGCCAAAAACATTCAGTACTTC. This translates into CASSFAKNIQYF.

The CDR3 nucleotides read TGCGCCAGCAGCTTGGAGGTGGGGCGGAACACCGGGGAGCTGTTTTTT. Protein: CASSLEVGRNTGELFF. The rearrangement uses TRBV5-1 and TRBJ2-2; maybe TRBD1 (5 bases). V was pared by 0 bases and J by 1 base, with 10 bases between. The CDR3 loop spans 16 amino acids. Germline V lookup: CDR1 SGHRS, CDR2 YFSETQ.

The J gene is TRBJ2-1, the V gene TRBV6-2 or TRBV6-3; D unclear. V gave up 0 bases and J gave up 4 bases, with 7 bases separating them. The germline gives CDR1 MNHEY, CDR2 SVGEGT. The CDR3 loop spans 14 amino acids. The CDR3 coding sequence is TGTGCCAGCAGTTACTCGAGACAATACAATGAGCAGTTCTTC. Its protein is CASSYSRQYNEQFF.

V gene TRBV9 combines with J gene TRBJ2-3, with 9 bases fitting TRBD2. This CDR3 is built from 16 residues. V was pared by 4 bases and J by 5 bases, with 11 bases of the junction left unmatched. Looked up from germline, CDR1 is SGDLS and CDR2 is YYNGEE. The CDR3 sequence is CASSLLLAGALDTQYF. DNA of the CDR3: TGTGCCAGCAGCCTACTGTTAGCGGGAGCGCTAGATACGCAGTATTTT.

This chain uses TRBV30 with TRBJ1-1; D is unclear. Germline V gene lookup returns CDR1 GTSNPN and CDR2 SVGIG (reference sequence). The V end lost 2 bases, the J end lost 0 bases, and 4 bases lay between the germline ends. This CDR3 has 12 residues. CDR3 in amino acids: CAWSPMNTEAFF. The DNA of the CDR3 is TGTGCCTGGAGTCCTATGAACACTGAAGCTTTCTTT.

The chain uses TRBV6-2 or TRBV6-3 and TRBJ1-2; D is perhaps TRBD1 (5 bases). Germline values: CDR1 MNHEY, CDR2 SVGEGT. This CDR3 has 13 amino acids. Between the trimmed V and J ends, which lost 2 bases and 6 bases, there was a span of 10 bases. CDR3: CASSYRRGNGYTF. CDR3 DNA: TGTGCCAGCAGTTACCGTAGGGGTAATGGCTACACCTTC.

V and J are TRBV7-2 and TRBJ1-1, with D unclear. Trimming cost V 7 bases and J 0 bases, with 9 bases left between them. Germline CDR1 SGHTA, CDR2 FQGNSA. This CDR3 has 13 residues. The CDR3 reads CASTPEVNTEAFF. Here the CDR3 DNA reads TGTGCCAGCACCCCCGAAGTGAACACTGAAGCTTTCTTT.

This clonotype has more than one count but fewer than ten. In DNA form, the CDR3 reads TGTGCCAGCAGCCCGGAATACAATGAGCAGTTCTTC. Its translation: CASSPEYNEQFF. This rearrangement joins TRBV7-8 to TRBJ2-1; D gene ambiguous. The CDR3 totals 12 residues. V lost 5 bases and J 4 bases, leaving 6 bases between the germline ends. Per the germline V gene, CDR1 is SGHVS and CDR2 is FQNEAQ.

The gene calls are TRBV23-1 and TRBJ2-7, with TRBD1 matching over 8 bases. TRBV23-1 is assigned to the ORF class and has an uncertain function. V was clipped by 0 bases and J by 0 bases; unmatched bases: 4. CDR3 length: 16 residues. The CDR3 sequence: CASSQSDRVSSYEQYF. The CDR3, as DNA: TGCGCCAGCAGTCAATCGGACAGGGTCAGCTCCTACGAGCAGTACTTC.

This chain joins TRBV30 and TRBJ2-3; D is undetermined. The length of the CDR3 is 13 residues. Trimming pared 0 bases from V and 6 bases from J, leaving 10 bases between. The germline V gene has CDR1 GTSNPN and CDR2 SVGIG (reference sequence). The DNA of the CDR3 is TGTGCCTGGAGTGTCGGCGCACAGGATACGCAGTATTTT. This translates into CAWSVGAQDTQYF.

J is TRBJ2-5 and V is TRBV6-5, with D perhaps TRBD1 (6 bases). V was shortened by 1 base and J by 3 bases, with 12 bases between the two germline ends. CDR1 MNHEY and CDR2 SVGAGI come from the germline V gene. The CDR3 sequence is 15 residues long. The chain's CDR3 is CASSYFRQAEETQYF. As DNA, the CDR3 is TGTGCCAGCAGTTACTTCAGACAGGCAGAAGAGACCCAGTACTTC.

V gene TRBV7-9 combines with J gene TRBJ2-1, with D unclear. Trimming cost V 5 bases and J 6 bases, with 23 bases left between them. The CDR3 contains 17 residues. CDR1 and CDR2 from the germline V gene are SEHNR and FQNEAQ (reference sequence). DNA of the CDR3: TGTGCCAGCAGCCTCCTTAGGGTCCGGGCCACAGTCAATGAGCAGTTCTTC. It is translated as CASSLLRVRATVNEQFF.